Sequencing of this T cell receptor (beta chain) was carried out in a study of blood T cell repertoires in COVID-19. Study in general: Specimens from acute and convalescent COVID-19 originated in the United States, Italy and Spain. T cells, B-cell-depleted T cells, or PBMCs supplied cDNA or gDNA.

The V gene lost 1 base and the J gene lost 12 bases, with 7 bases spanning the gap. CDR1 LGHNT and CDR2 FRNRAP come from the germline V gene. The CDR3 contains 12 residues. The authors' processing: Reference gene primer amplification yielded estimated nucleated cell counts. This table comes from immunoSEQ multiplex PCR, and its TCRdb copy is limited to in-frame clones, with some not included. The V and J calls and clone size were taken over from that table, and D and trimming were inferred from the DNA. This table has 60,000 or so clones, less than 90% appearing once. The chain has TRBV12-5 and TRBJ1-6; no clear D. The sequence came from a woman of 80 years or more with acute or convalescent COVID-19. Sequencing was carried out using peripheral blood. CDR3 in DNA: TGTGCTAGTGGTTTGGGGGAGGGACCCCTCCACTTT. It encodes CASGLGEGPLHF. The full variable domain, in which reference TRBV12-5 and TRBJ1-6 provide the parts outside the CDR3, is DARVTQTPRHKVTEMGQEVTMRCQPILGHNTVFWYRQTMMQGLELLAYFRNRAPLDDSGMPKDRFSAEMPDATLATLKIQPSEPRDSAVYFCASGLGEGPLHFGNGTRLTVT.